These 8 T cell receptor beta chains originate from one sample sequenced in a study of shared clonotypes between healthy human individuals. Data came from immunoSEQ multiplex PCR; TCRdb stores just in-frame clones and leaves some out. The sample includes 2 million to 2.5 million clones, around 92% of them seen just once. Sequenced input: naive CD4+ T cells from PBMCs. Subset described: CD45RA+ positively selected. These TCRs come from a man between 18 and 35 years old in good health. Some clones in this sample may be carry-over from other donors' samples.

The genes are TRBV28 and TRBJ1-1, with 8 bases aligning to TRBD1. Losses at the gene ends were 3 bases for V and 3 bases for J; bases not matched to a gene: 6. This CDR3 comprises 15 residues. Germline CDR1 is MDHEN and CDR2 is SYDVKM. The CDR3 nucleotides read TGTGCCAGCAGTTTTCAGGGGGCGCGGGACACTGAAGCTTTCTTT. Residues: CASSFQGARDTEAFF.

This chain connects TRBV7-9 to TRBJ2-5; TRBD2 agrees at 7 bases. Germline-derived CDR1 and CDR2 are SEHNR and FQNEAQ (reference sequence). V trimming: 4 bases; J trimming: 4 bases; junction bases outside the gene matches: 12. The CDR3 totals 16 residues. This CDR3 reads CASSSASGGEGETQYF. Here the CDR3 DNA reads TGTGCCAGCAGCTCAGCCAGCGGCGGGGAGGGAGAGACCCAGTACTTC.

This rearrangement joins TRBV10-1 to TRBJ2-3; a possible D gene is TRBD2 (5 bases). This CDR3 has 13 residues. Trimming took 5 bases from V and 9 from J, leaving 15 bases between them. Germline V gene lookup returns CDR1 WNHNN and CDR2 SYGVQD (reference sequence). CDR3 residues: CASSSSGPGTQYF. The CDR3 region has the DNA TGCGCCAGCAGTTCCTCGGGCCCGGGAACGCAGTATTTT.

This sequence joins TRBV4-1 and TRBJ2-7, with D perhaps matching TRBD1 (5 bases). V lost 2 bases and J lost 2, with 19 bases in between. The CDR3 is made up of 17 amino acids. Germline CDR1 MGHRA, CDR2 YSYEKL. In DNA form, the CDR3 reads TGCGCCAGCAGCCAATTTGCCCAGGGTATGGGGACCTACGAGCAGTACTTC. Amino acids: CASSQFAQGMGTYEQYF.

The rearrangement links TRBV5-6 to TRBJ1-3; 7 nucleotides line up with TRBD1. V shed 1 base and J 4 bases; nucleotides not matched to a gene: 5. Germline V gene data show CDR1 as SGHDT and CDR2 as YYEEEE. The CDR3 sequence is 15 residues long. The CDR3 sequence: CASSLRGPGGNTIYF. DNA for the CDR3: TGTGCCAGCAGCTTGAGGGGGCCAGGAGGAAACACCATATATTTT.

The chain links TRBV5-1 to TRBJ1-2; 8 nucleotides match TRBD1. The CDR3 runs to 16 residues. Germline V gene sequence: CDR1 SGHRS, CDR2 YFSETQ. V gave up 0 bases and J gave up 7 bases; unmatched junction bases: 11. The chain's CDR3 is CASSLEGGPGGGGYTF. In DNA form, the CDR3 reads TGCGCCAGCAGCTTGGAAGGAGGGCCAGGGGGCGGTGGCTACACCTTC.

In nucleotides, the CDR3 is TGTGCCAGCGCTACCGGGACAGGGCACGAAAAACTGTTTTTT. This translates into CASATGTGHEKLFF. The chain carries TRBV27 and TRBJ1-4; the match to TRBD1 covers 9 bases. The CDR3 has 14 residues. Germline V CDR1 and CDR2: MNHEY, SMNVEV (reference sequence). V lost 8 bases to trimming and J lost 8 bases; unmatched junction nucleotides: 9.

This chain joins TRBV7-2 and TRBJ2-3, with D maybe TRBD1 (6 bases). Germline V gene sequence: CDR1 SGHTA, CDR2 FQGNSA. The CDR3 totals 16 residues. Trimming pared 3 bases from V and 1 base from J, leaving 14 bases between. The CDR3 protein is CASSLKLTGGTDTQYF. The DNA for the CDR3 is TGTGCCAGCAGCTTGAAATTGACAGGAGGCACAGATACGCAGTATTTT.